This entry concerns a single T cell receptor (beta chain). This CDR3 region has 19 residues. The J segment lost 6 bases and the V segment lost 6 bases, leaving 20 bases of the junction unmatched. The germline gives CDR1 SGHVS, CDR2 FNYEAQ. These data are taken from a study of blood T cell repertoires in COVID-19. Measured with immunoSEQ multiplex PCR; TCRdb has only the in-frame clones, and not every one. The sample has about 49,000 clones; about 85% are singletons. The sequenced sample was peripheral blood. This TCR was recovered from a man in his forties with active COVID-19. The chain has TRBV7-6 and TRBJ2-2, with 9 bases identical to TRBD1. The CDR3 reads CASRGLGDVGTGNSGELFF. Written as DNA, the CDR3 is TGTGCCAGCAGGGGATTAGGGGATGTCGGGACAGGGAATTCCGGGGAGCTGTTTTTT.